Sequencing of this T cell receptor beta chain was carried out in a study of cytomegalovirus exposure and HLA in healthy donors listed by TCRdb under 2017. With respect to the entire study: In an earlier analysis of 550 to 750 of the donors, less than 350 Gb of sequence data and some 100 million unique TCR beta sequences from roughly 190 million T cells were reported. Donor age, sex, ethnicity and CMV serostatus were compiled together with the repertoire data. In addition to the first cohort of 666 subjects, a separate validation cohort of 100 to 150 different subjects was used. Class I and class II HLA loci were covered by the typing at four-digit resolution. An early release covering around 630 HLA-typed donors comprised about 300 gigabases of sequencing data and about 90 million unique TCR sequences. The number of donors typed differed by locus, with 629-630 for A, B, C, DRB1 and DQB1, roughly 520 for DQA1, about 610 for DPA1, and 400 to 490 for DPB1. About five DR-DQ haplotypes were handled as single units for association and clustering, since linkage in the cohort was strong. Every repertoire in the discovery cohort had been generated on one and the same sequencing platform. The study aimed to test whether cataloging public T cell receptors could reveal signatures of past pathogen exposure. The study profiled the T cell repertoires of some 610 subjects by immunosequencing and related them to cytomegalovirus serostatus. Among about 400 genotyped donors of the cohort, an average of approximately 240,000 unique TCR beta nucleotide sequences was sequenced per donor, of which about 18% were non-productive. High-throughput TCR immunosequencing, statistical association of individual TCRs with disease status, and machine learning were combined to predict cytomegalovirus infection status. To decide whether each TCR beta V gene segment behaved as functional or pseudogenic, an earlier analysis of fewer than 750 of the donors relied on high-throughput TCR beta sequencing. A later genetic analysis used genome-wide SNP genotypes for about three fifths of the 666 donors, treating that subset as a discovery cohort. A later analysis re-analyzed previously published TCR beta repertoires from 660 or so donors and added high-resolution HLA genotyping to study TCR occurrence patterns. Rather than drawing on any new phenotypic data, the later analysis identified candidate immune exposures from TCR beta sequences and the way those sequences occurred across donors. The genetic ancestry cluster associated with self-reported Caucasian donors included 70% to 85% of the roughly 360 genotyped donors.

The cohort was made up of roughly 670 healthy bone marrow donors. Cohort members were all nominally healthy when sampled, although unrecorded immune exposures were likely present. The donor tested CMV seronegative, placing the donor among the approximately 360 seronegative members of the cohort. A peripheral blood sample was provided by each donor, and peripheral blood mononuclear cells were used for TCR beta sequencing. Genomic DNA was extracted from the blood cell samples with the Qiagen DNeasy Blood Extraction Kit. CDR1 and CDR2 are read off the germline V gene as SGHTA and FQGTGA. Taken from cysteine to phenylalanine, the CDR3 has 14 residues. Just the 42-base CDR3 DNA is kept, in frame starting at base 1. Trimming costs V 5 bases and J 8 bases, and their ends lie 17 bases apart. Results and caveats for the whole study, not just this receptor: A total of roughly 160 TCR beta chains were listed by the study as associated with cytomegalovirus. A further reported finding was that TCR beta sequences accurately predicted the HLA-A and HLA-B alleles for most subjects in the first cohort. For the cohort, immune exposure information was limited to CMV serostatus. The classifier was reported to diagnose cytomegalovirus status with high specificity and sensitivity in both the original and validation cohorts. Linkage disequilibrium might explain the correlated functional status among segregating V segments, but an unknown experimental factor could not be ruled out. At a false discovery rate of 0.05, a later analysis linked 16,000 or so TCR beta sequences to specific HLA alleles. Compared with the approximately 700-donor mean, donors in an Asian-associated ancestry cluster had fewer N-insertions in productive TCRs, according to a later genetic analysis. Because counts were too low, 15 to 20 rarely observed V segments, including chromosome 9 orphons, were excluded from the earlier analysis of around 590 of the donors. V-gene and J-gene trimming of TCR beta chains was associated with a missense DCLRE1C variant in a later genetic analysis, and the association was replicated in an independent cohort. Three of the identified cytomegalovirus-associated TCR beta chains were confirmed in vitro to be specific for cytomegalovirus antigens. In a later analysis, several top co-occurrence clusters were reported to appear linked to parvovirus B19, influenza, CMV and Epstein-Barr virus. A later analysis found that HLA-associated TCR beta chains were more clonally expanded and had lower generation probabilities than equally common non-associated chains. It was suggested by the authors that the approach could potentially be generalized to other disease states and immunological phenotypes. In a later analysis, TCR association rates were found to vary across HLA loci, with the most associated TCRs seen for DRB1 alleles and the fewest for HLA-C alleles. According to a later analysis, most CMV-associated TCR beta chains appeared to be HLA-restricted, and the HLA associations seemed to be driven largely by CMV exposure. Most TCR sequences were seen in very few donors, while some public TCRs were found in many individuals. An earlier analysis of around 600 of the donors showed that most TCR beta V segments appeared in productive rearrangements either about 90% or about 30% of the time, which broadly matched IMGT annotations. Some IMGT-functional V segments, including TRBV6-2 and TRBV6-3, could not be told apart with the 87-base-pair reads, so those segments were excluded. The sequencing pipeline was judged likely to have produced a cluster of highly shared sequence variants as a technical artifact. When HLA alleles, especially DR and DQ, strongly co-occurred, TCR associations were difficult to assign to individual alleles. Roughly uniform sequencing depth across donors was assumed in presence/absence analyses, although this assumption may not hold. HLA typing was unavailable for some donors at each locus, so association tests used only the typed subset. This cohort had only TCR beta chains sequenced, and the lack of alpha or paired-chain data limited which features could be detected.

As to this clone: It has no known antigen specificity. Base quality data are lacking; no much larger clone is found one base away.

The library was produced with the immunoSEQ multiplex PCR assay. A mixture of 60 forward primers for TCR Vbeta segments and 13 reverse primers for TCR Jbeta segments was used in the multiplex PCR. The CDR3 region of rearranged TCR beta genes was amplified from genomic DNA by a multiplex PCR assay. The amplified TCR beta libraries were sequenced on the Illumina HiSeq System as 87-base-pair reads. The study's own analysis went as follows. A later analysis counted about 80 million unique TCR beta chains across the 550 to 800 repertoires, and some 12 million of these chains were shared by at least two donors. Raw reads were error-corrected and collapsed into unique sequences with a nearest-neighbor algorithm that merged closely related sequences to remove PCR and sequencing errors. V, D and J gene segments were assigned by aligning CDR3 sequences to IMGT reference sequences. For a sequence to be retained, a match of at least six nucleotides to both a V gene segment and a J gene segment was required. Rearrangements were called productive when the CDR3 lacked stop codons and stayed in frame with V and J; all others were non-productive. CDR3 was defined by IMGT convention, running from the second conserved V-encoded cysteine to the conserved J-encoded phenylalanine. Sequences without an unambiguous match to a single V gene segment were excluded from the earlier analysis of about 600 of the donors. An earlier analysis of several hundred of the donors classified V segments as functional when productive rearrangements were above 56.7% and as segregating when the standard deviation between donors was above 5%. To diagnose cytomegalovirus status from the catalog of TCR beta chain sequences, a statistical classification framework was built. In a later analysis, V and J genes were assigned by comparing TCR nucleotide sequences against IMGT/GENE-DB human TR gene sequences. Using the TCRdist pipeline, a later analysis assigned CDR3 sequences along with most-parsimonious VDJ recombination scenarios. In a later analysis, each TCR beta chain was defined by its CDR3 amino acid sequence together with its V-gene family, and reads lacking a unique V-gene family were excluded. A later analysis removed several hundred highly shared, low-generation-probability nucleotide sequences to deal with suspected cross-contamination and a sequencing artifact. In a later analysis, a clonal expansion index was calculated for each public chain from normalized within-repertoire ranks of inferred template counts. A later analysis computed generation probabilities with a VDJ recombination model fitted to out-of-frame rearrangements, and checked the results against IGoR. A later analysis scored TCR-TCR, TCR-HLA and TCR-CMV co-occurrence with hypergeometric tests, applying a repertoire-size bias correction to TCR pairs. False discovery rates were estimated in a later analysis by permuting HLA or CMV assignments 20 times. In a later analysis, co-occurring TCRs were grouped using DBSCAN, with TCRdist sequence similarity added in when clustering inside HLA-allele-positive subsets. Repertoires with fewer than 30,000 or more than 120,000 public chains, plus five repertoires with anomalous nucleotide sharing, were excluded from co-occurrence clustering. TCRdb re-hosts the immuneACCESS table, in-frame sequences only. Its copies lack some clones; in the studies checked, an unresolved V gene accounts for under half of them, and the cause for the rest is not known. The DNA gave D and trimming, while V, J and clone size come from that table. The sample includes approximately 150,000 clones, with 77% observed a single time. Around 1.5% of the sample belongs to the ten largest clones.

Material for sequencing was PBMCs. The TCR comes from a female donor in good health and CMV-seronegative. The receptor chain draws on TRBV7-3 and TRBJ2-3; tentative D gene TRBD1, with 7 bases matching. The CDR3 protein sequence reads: CASSPGGGGGTQYF. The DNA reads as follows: TGTGCCAGCAGCCCAGGGGGAGGTGGGGGTACGCAGTATTTT. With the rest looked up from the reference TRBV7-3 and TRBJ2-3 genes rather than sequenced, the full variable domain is GAGVSQTPSNKVTEKGKYVELRCDPISGHTALYWYRQSLGQGPEFLIYFQGTGAADDSGLPNDRFFAVRPEGSVSTLKIQRTERGDSAVYLCASSPGGGGGTQYFGPGTRLTVL.